A single TCR beta chain is shown here with its context. No antigen is known for it. This entry belongs to a study of cytomegalovirus exposure and HLA in healthy donors. Across the whole study: Assignment to the Caucasian-associated ancestry cluster applied to over 70% of the roughly 410 genotyped donors. Points from the study as a whole: Roughly uniform sequencing depth across donors was assumed, possibly incorrectly. Segments of the TCR beta V type were, in most cases, productive about 87% or about 30% of the time in an earlier analysis.

After removal of 9 bases from V and 2 bases from J, the junction contained 11 bases not matched to a gene. The CDR3 extends over 15 amino acids. Per germline, CDR1 LNHDA and CDR2 SQIVND (reference sequence). At the time of sampling, donors were nominally healthy, though unrecorded immune exposures were likely. The PCR had 60 Vbeta and 13 Jbeta primers. Here immunoSEQ multiplex PCR was the method, and the copy in TCRdb shows in-frame clones only, minus some. The clone table shows about 120,000 clones, with the ten largest holding around 3.4%. This TCR derives from a man younger than 45 in good health and CMV-seronegative. The chain combines TRBV19 with TRBJ2-3, with 7 nucleotides matching TRBD2. The specimen was PBMCs. In DNA, the CDR3 is TGTGCCAGCTCCAAGTGGGGGGGTGACACAGATACGCAGTATTTT. This gives the protein CASSKWGGDTDTQYF.